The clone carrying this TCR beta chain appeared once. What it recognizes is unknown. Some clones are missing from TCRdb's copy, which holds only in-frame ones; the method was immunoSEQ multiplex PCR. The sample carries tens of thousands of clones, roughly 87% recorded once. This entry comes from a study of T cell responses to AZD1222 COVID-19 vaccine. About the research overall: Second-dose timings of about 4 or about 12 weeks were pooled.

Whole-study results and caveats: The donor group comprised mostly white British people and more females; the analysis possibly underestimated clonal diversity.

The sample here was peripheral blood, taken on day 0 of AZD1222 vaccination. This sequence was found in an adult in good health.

The CDR3 sequence: CASLRGGYTF. Written as DNA, the CDR3 is TGTGCCAGTCTAAGGGGTGGCTACACCTTC. The J gene is TRBJ1-2, the V gene TRBV28; D is perhaps TRBD1 (5 bases). Trimming removed 9 bases from V and 7 bases from J, with 9 bases in between. CDR1 and CDR2 (germline): MDHEN, SYDVKM. The CDR3 is 10 amino acids.